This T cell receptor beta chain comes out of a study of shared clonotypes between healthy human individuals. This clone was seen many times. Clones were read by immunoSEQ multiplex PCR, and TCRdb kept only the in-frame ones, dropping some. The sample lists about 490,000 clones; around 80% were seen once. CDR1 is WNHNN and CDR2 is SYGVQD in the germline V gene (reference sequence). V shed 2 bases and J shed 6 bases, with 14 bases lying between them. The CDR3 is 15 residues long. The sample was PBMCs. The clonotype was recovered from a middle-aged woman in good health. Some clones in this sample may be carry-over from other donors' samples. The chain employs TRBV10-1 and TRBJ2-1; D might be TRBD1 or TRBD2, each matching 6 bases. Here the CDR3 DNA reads TGCGCCAGCAGTGAGACGGTCGAGGGGGGCAATGAGCAGTTCTTC. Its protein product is CASSETVEGGNEQFF.